This TCR beta chain was captured by sequencing in a study of Graves' ophthalmopathy and Graves' hyperthyroidism. On the study more broadly: Upon initial diagnosis and before any treatment, peripheral blood was collected.

Those donors who had ophthalmopathy presented with moderate-to-severe activity, a CAS of ≥3, a NOSPECS of ≥4 and a duration under 3 months. Transcripts of RNA were the source for amplifying TCR beta CDR3 regions. HTBI-primed RT-PCR formed the first round, and a multiplex PCR formed the second. TCRdb reprocessed the multiplex PCR reads via MiXCR and lists one record per CDR3 protein. In the table there are about 740,000 distinct CDR3 sequences, 40% of which are singletons. This clonotype was seen at least ten times. Its target is unknown. Study findings and constraints: Ophthalmopathy was separated from stable hyperthyroidism by a 13-signature model with roughly 91% sensitivity and around 81% specificity. Progression of ophthalmopathy was predicted by the model with about 67% sensitivity and less than 85% specificity.

Material for sequencing was peripheral blood. This clonotype originated in an adult man with Graves' ophthalmopathy.

The CDR3 coding sequence is TGCGCCAGCAGTTCGGACCTCCGTGGCGGCTACACCTTC. Translation: CASSSDLRGGYTF. The rearrangement joins TRBV10-1 to TRBJ1-2; D remains ambiguous. This CDR3 comprises 13 residues. V lost 5 bases to trimming and J lost 8 bases, with 15 bases between them. The germline CDR1 and CDR2 sequences are WNHNN and SYGVQD (reference sequence).